This TCR beta chain was captured in a study of T cell repertoires in cytomegalovirus infection. This clonotype was found many times. TCRdb reanalysed the reads using MiXCR and keeps one entry per CDR3 protein. The profile shows more than 200,000 distinct CDR3 sequences, roughly 9.1% of them singletons. CDR1 SQVTM and CDR2 ANQGSEA come from the germline V gene. The germline V and J ends were trimmed by 6 bases and 5 bases, with 5 bases remaining between them. The CDR3 consists of 10 residues. The chain uses TRBV29-1 and TRBJ2-1; no clear D gene. The clonotype comes from a human donor in good health (CMV status not recorded). Some clones in this sample may be carry-over from other donors' samples. Sequenced: PBMCs. CDR3 bases: TGCAGCGTAGAGGACAATGAGCAGTTCTTC. Translated: CSVEDNEQFF.